One and the same sample provided the 31 T cell receptor beta chains below, sequenced in a study of PD-1 blockade in classical Hodgkin lymphoma. Time point in this sample: cycle 4 day 1 (C4D1), after less than seven weeks of nivolumab. Each patient relapsed following autologous stem cell transplantation, and prior brentuximab vedotin exposure differed. Profiled with immunoSEQ multiplex PCR; TCRdb holds only in-frame clones, not every one. The table has some 96,000 clones, about 92% seen once. The input for sequencing was peripheral blood mononuclear cells (PBMCs), taken before the fourth cycle of nivolumab. These receptors all come from a human donor with classical Hodgkin lymphoma.

This clone was observed a few times. This sequence joins TRBV30 and TRBJ1-1; weak D call: TRBD1 (6 bases). Germline V gene sequence: CDR1 GTSNPN, CDR2 SVGIG (reference sequence). Trimming left V 0 bases short and J 8 bases short, with 13 bases between. This CDR3 region has 13 residues. This chain's CDR3 is CAWSVGLGAEAFF. Here the CDR3 DNA reads TGTGCCTGGAGTGTCGGTTTGGGGGCCGAAGCTTTCTTT.

The V and J genes are TRBV9 and TRBJ2-1, with D perhaps matching TRBD1 or TRBD2 (5 bases each). V lost 4 bases and J lost 4, with 9 bases in between. This CDR3 contains 13 residues. The germline V gene has CDR1 SGDLS and CDR2 YYNGEE. CDR3 sequence reads: CASSPEGYNEQFF. CDR3 DNA: TGTGCCAGCAGCCCCGAGGGGTACAATGAGCAGTTCTTC.

The chain is built from TRBV28 and TRBJ2-7; TRBD2 matches at 11 bases. Germline assignment: CDR1 MDHEN and CDR2 SYDVKM. The CDR3 is 14 amino acids. The J segment lost 3 bases and the V segment lost 5 bases, leaving 3 bases of the junction unmatched. Here the CDR3 reads CASSGTSGNYEQYF. CDR3 DNA: TGTGCCAGCAGTGGGACTAGCGGAAACTACGAGCAGTACTTC. Using reference TRBV28 and TRBJ2-7 for the parts outside the CDR3, the full variable domain is DVKVTQSSRYLVKRTGEKVFLECVQDMDHENMFWYRQDPGLGLRLIYFSYDVKMKEKGDIPEGYSVSREKKERFSLILESASTNQTSMYLCASSGTSGNYEQYFGPGTRLTVT.

The chain couples TRBV7-9 to TRBJ2-1, with TRBD1 matching over 10 bases. The CDR3 extends over 19 amino acids. V trimming: 7 bases; J trimming: 4 bases; junction bases outside the gene matches: 19. Germline CDR1 is SEHNR and CDR2 is FQNEAQ (reference sequence). CDR3 protein: CASTQDGTGEIPIYNEQFF. For the CDR3, the DNA is TGTGCCAGCACCCAAGACGGGACAGGGGAGATTCCAATATACAATGAGCAGTTCTTC. The full variable domain, its missing parts supplied by reference TRBV7-9 and TRBJ2-1, is DTGVSQNPRHKITKRGQNVTFRCDPISEHNRLYWYRQTLGQGPEFLTYFQNEAQLEKSRLLSDRFSAERPKGSFSTLEIQRTEQGDSAMYLCASTQDGTGEIPIYNEQFFGPGTRLTVL.

This chain links TRBV11-2 with TRBJ2-7; 13 bases are a match to TRBD2. The CDR3 covers 16 residues. The germline gives CDR1 SGHAT, CDR2 FQNNGV. Trimming took 5 bases from V and 2 from J; bases not matched to a gene: 6. CDR3 loop: CASSQGGTSGAYEQYF. In DNA, the CDR3 is TGTGCCAGCAGCCAGGGGGGGACTAGCGGGGCCTACGAGCAGTACTTC.

The chain combines TRBV5-4 with TRBJ2-7, with TRBD2 matching over 10 bases. CDR1 SGHNT and CDR2 YYREEE come from the germline V gene (reference sequence). This CDR3 has 17 residues. The ends lost 3 bases at V and 1 base at J; junction bases unmatched: 10. The CDR3 bases are TGTGCCAGCAGCTCGACGAGGGCTAGCGGGAGTTCCTACGAGCAGTACTTC. Protein: CASSSTRASGSSYEQYF.

J is TRBJ1-5 and V is TRBV10-1, with a weak D call TRBD1 (5 bases). Per germline, CDR1 WNHNN and CDR2 SYGVQD (reference sequence). The CDR3 has 15 amino acids. V lost 6 bases and J lost 4, with 16 bases in between. The CDR3, as DNA: TGCGCCAGCAGCGGCGGGACGGGACTAAATCAGCCCCAGCATTTT. Its translation: CASSGGTGLNQPQHF.

V and J are TRBV10-3 and TRBJ2-5; 15 bases are a match to TRBD2. Germline assignment: CDR1 ENHRY and CDR2 SYGVKD. The CDR3 loop spans 15 amino acids. V lost 6 bases and J lost 4; bases outside the gene matches: 3. The CDR3 nucleotides are TGTGCCATCAGCGGACTAGCGGGAGGGATAGAGACCCAGTACTTC. It codes for CAISGLAGGIETQYF.

This sequence joins TRBV27 and TRBJ2-4; D is possibly TRBD1 (5 bases). This CDR3 is 13 amino acids long. Looked up from germline, CDR1 is MNHEY and CDR2 is SMNVEV (reference sequence). The V and J ends lost 2 bases and 4 bases respectively, with 6 bases between them. The DNA of the CDR3 is TGTGCCAGCAGTTTAGACAGTAAAAACATTCAGTACTTC. Its protein is CASSLDSKNIQYF.

The gene calls are TRBV4-1 and TRBJ2-2; D is perhaps TRBD2 (6 bases). Germline CDR1 MGHRA, CDR2 YSYEKL. The CDR3 length is 14 residues. Trimming took off 3 bases at V and 7 bases at J, with 12 bases between the two ends. In nucleotides, the CDR3 is TGCGCCAGCAGCCAGGGACTGACAAGCGGGGAGCTGTTTTTT. This gives the protein CASSQGLTSGELFF.

The chain joins TRBV19 to TRBJ1-1; 9 positions agree with TRBD1. The CDR3 contains 13 residues. Germline CDR1 is LNHDA and CDR2 is SQIVND (reference sequence). V was clipped by 9 bases and J by 6 bases; unmatched bases: 8. The CDR3 DNA sequence: TGTGCCAGCCGGGACAGGGATTGGCCTGAAGCTTTCTTT. It encodes CASRDRDWPEAFF.

The chain couples TRBV10-3 to TRBJ1-1, with D unresolved. V lost 3 bases and J lost 0, with 2 bases in between. Germline V lookup: CDR1 ENHRY, CDR2 SYGVKD. CDR3 length equals 12 residues. The CDR3 sequence: CAISDLNTEAFF. DNA for the CDR3: TGTGCCATCAGTGACCTGAACACTGAAGCTTTCTTT.

This clone was observed once. This chain uses TRBV5-1 with TRBJ1-2; TRBD1 matches 9 bases. CDR1 and CDR2 (germline): SGHRS, YFSETQ. Trimming removed 4 bases from V and 1 base from J; junction bases left unmatched: 5. This CDR3 spans 15 amino acids. CDR3 in DNA: TGCGCCAGCAGCCGCGACAGGGGGAGTAACTATGGCTACACCTTC. Its protein product is CASSRDRGSNYGYTF. Using reference TRBV5-1 and TRBJ1-2 for the parts outside the CDR3, the full variable domain is KAGVTQTPRYLIKTRGQQVTLSCSPISGHRSVSWYQQTPGQGLQFLFEYFSETQRNKGNFPGRFSGRQFSNSRSEMNVSTLELGDSALYLCASSRDRGSNYGYTFGSGTRLTVV.

The V gene is TRBV6-4, the J gene TRBJ2-3; D remains unclear. V gave up 5 bases and J gave up 0 bases, with 12 bases separating them. The CDR3 totals 15 residues. CDR1 and CDR2 from the germline V gene are MRHNA and SNTAGT. The CDR3 reads CASSPGSSSTDTQYF. DNA of the CDR3: TGTGCCAGCAGTCCGGGTTCCTCTAGCACAGATACGCAGTATTTT.

The chain joins TRBV13 to TRBJ1-4; D unresolved. Per germline, CDR1 PRHDT and CDR2 FYEKMQ (reference sequence). This CDR3 is built from 15 residues. Deletions cut 5 bases from V and 5 bases from J, with 15 bases between. CDR3 region: CASSPRLTQNEKLFF. Written as DNA, the CDR3 is TGTGCCAGCAGCCCACGTCTTACCCAGAATGAAAAACTGTTTTTT.

The chain employs TRBV29-1 and TRBJ2-7, with D possibly being TRBD2 (5 bases). The CDR3 consists of 12 residues. V lost 3 bases and J 2 bases, leaving 8 bases between the germline ends. The germline gives CDR1 SQVTM, CDR2 ANQGSEA. The CDR3 DNA follows: TGCAGCGTTGAGAGCGGTACCTACGAGCAGTACTTC. It encodes CSVESGTYEQYF.

The J gene is TRBJ1-4, the V gene TRBV5-8; 8 positions agree with TRBD1. CDR1 SGHTS and CDR2 YDEGEE come from the germline V gene. This CDR3 comprises 16 residues. V shed 6 bases and J 0 bases; nucleotides not matched to a gene: 7. CDR3 nucleotide sequence: TGTGCCAGCACCTGGATGACAGGGGCAACTAATGAAAAACTGTTTTTT. This codes for CASTWMTGATNEKLFF.

V gene TRBV5-4 combines with J gene TRBJ2-1; D may be TRBD1 (6 bases). V lost 1 base to trimming and J lost 7 bases, with 15 bases between them. Germline V gives CDR1 SGHNT, CDR2 YYREEE (reference sequence). The CDR3 sequence is 15 residues long. In nucleotides, the CDR3 is TGTGCCAGCAGCTTGAGAGACCTTAGGGGGAATGAGCAGTTCTTC. Protein sequence: CASSLRDLRGNEQFF.

The chain couples TRBV29-1 to TRBJ2-5, with 11 bases matching TRBD2. Looked up from germline, CDR1 is SQVTM and CDR2 is ANQGSEA. V shed 1 base and J 2 bases; nucleotides not matched to a gene: 3. CDR3 length: 15 residues. The CDR3 region is CSVEGTSGFQETQYF. The CDR3 coding sequence is TGCAGCGTTGAAGGGACTAGCGGGTTTCAAGAGACCCAGTACTTC.

The chain couples TRBV5-6 to TRBJ2-1; D is ambiguous. Germline V lookup: CDR1 SGHDT, CDR2 YYEEEE. This CDR3 is 15 amino acids long. V was pared by 0 bases and J by 4 bases, with 11 bases between. Here the CDR3 reads CASSLVGPLYNEQFF. CDR3 nucleotide sequence: TGTGCCAGCAGCTTGGTAGGACCTCTTTACAATGAGCAGTTCTTC.

V gene TRBV6-5 combines with J gene TRBJ2-5, with D perhaps TRBD2 (5 bases). Trimming took off 2 bases at V and 7 bases at J, with 14 bases between the two ends. The CDR3 loop spans 14 amino acids. Germline assignment: CDR1 MNHEY and CDR2 SVGAGI. DNA for the CDR3: TGTGCCAGCAGTTACGCGGACGGTCGGGGGACCCAGTACTTC. It yields the protein CASSYADGRGTQYF.

This clone was picked up one time. V usage is TRBV9 and J usage is TRBJ1-3; 7 bases agree with TRBD1. With V trimmed by 3 bases and J by 7 bases, 13 bases remained unmatched. The CDR3 has 16 residues. Germline V gene data show CDR1 as SGDLS and CDR2 as YYNGEE. The CDR3 sequence: CASSADGRGSWNTIYF. The DNA for the CDR3 is TGTGCCAGCAGCGCCGACGGCAGGGGGAGTTGGAACACCATATATTTT. The whole variable domain, remainder taken from reference TRBV9 and TRBJ1-3, is DSGVTQTPKHLITATGQRVTLRCSPRSGDLSVYWYQQSLDQGLQFLIQYYNGEERAKGNILERFSAQQFPDLHSELNLSSLELGDSALYFCASSADGRGSWNTIYFGEGSWLTVV.

The genes are TRBV14 and TRBJ2-2; TRBD2 matches at 8 bases. The V and J ends lost 11 bases and 4 bases, in that order; junction bases with no gene match: 6. The CDR3 runs to 13 residues. CDR1 and CDR2 from the germline V gene are SGHDN and FVKESK. CDR3 loop: CASGRACTGELFF. For the CDR3, the DNA is TGTGCCTCCGGGAGGGCATGCACCGGGGAGCTGTTTTTT.

J is TRBJ2-7 and V is TRBV25-1; TRBD1 matches 8 bases. Germline lookup yields CDR1 MGHDK and CDR2 SYGVNS. This CDR3 is built from 16 residues. With V trimmed by 3 bases and J by 6 bases, 13 bases remained unmatched. The CDR3 DNA follows: TGTGCCAGCAGTGAGTACCTGGGACAGGTCGAATTCGAGCAGTACTTC. Protein: CASSEYLGQVEFEQYF.

This chain connects TRBV29-1 to TRBJ1-1; tentative D call: TRBD1 (5 bases). Germline V CDR1 and CDR2: SQVTM, ANQGSEA. V was cut by 5 bases and J by 2 bases, with 15 bases left in between. This CDR3 has 14 residues. CDR3 nucleotide sequence: TGCAGCGTTCGGACATCGGCTCACAACACTGAAGCTTTCTTT. This translates into CSVRTSAHNTEAFF.

The chain recombines TRBV7-8 with TRBJ1-1; D gene uncertain. The CDR3 is 15 amino acids. Germline V gene data show CDR1 as SGHVS and CDR2 as FQNEAQ. The V end was cut by 3 bases, the J end by 5 bases, with 16 bases between. The CDR3 reads CASSLSGFMGTEAFF. The CDR3 DNA is TGTGCCAGCAGCTTGAGCGGGTTTATGGGGACTGAAGCTTTCTTT.

This chain joins TRBV11-2 and TRBJ1-2; no firm D call. V lost 1 base, J lost 0 bases, and 6 bases lay in between. This CDR3 contains 14 residues. Germline V CDR1 and CDR2: SGHAT, FQNNGV. The CDR3 region is CASSLGRSNYGYTF. The CDR3 nucleotides read TGTGCCAGCAGCTTAGGTCGTTCTAACTATGGCTACACCTTC.

This chain links TRBV7-9 with TRBJ1-1; 10 positions match TRBD1. The V and J ends lost 2 bases and 1 base, in that order; junction bases with no gene match: 10. The germline CDR1 and CDR2 sequences are SEHNR and FQNEAQ (reference sequence). CDR3 length: 18 amino acids. This CDR3 is CASSLREQGQGSNTEAFF. The CDR3 nucleotides read TGTGCCAGCAGCTTACGAGAGCAGGGACAGGGGTCGAACACTGAAGCTTTCTTT.

The rearrangement joins TRBV4-1 to TRBJ1-1; D unclear. Germline loops: CDR1 MGHRA, CDR2 YSYEKL. V lost 0 bases to trimming and J lost 3 bases, with 14 bases between them. This CDR3 is 16 amino acids long. The CDR3 region has the DNA TGCGCCAGCAGCCAAGAAGAGTTGCAGGTTTACACTGAAGCTTTCTTT. Amino acid sequence: CASSQEELQVYTEAFF.

The rearrangement uses TRBV27 and TRBJ2-6; 7 bases agree with TRBD1. CDR1 is MNHEY, CDR2 SMNVEV, per germline (reference sequence). The CDR3 contains 16 residues. Trimming removed 3 bases from V and 0 bases from J; junction bases left unmatched: 2. DNA of the CDR3: TGTGCCAGCAGTTTGGGGACAGTCTCTGGGGCCAACGTCCTGACTTTC. This gives the protein CASSLGTVSGANVLTF.

V gene TRBV6-5 combines with J gene TRBJ1-2; D is uncertain. CDR1 is MNHEY and CDR2 is SVGAGI in the germline V gene. The CDR3 spans 12 residues. V shed 5 bases and J shed 8 bases, with 12 bases lying between them. CDR3 sequence reads: CASSQSRRGYTF. CDR3 coding DNA: TGTGCCAGCAGTCAAAGTCGTCGCGGCTACACCTTC.